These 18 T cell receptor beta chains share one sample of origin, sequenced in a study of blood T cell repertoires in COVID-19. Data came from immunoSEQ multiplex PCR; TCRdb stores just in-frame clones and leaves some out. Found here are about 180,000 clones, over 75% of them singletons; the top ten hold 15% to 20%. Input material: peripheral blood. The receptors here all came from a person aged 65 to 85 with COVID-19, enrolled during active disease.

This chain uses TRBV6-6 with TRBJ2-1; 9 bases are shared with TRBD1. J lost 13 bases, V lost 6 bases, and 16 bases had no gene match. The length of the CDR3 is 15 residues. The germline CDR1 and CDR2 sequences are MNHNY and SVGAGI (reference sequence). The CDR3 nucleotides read TGTGCCAGCAGGGTCCCGGGACAGGGTTCGAGCGTACAGTTCTTC. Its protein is CASRVPGQGSSVQFF.

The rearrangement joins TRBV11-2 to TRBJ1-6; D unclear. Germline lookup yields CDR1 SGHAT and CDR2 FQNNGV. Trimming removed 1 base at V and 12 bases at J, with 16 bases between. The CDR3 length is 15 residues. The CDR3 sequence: CASSLVRDSAGPLHF. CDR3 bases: TGTGCCAGCAGCTTAGTAAGAGATTCGGCGGGACCCCTCCACTTT.

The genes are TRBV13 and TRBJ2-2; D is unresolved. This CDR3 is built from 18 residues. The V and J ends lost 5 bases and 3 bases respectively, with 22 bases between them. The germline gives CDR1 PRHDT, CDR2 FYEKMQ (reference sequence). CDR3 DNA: TGTGCCAGCAGCCCCGGAACTACCGCCGTCCGGGACACCGGGGAGCTGTTTTTT. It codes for CASSPGTTAVRDTGELFF.

CDR3 protein: CASGTGNHQTEAFF. CDR3 sequence (DNA): TGTGCCAGCGGGACAGGGAACCATCAAACTGAAGCTTTCTTT. J is TRBJ1-1 and V is TRBV6-5, with TRBD1 identical over 9 bases. The CDR3 sequence is 14 residues long. V was pared by 8 bases and J by 5 bases, with 9 bases of the junction left unmatched. Germline CDR1 and CDR2: MNHEY and SVGAGI.

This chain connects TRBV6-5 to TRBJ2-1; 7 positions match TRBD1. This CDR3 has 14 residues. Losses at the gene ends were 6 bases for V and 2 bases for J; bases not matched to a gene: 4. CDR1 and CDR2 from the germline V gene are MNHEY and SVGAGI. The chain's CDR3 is CASRLQGAYNEQFF. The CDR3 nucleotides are TGTGCCAGCAGACTCCAGGGGGCCTACAATGAGCAGTTCTTC.

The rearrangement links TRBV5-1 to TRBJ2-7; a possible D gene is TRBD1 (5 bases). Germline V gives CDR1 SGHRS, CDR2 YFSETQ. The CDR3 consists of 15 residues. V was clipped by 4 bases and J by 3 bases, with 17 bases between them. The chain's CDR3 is CASSTDQGVGYEQYF. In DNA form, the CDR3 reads TGCGCCAGCAGCACGGATCAGGGCGTAGGCTACGAGCAGTACTTC. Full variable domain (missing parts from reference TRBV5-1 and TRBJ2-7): KAGVTQTPRYLIKTRGQQVTLSCSPISGHRSVSWYQQTPGQGLQFLFEYFSETQRNKGNFPGRFSGRQFSNSRSEMNVSTLELGDSALYLCASSTDQGVGYEQYFGPGTRLTVT.

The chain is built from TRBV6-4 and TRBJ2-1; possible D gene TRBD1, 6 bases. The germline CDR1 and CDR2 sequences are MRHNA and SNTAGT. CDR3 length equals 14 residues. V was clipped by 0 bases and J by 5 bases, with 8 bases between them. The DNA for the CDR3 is TGTGCCAGCAGTGACTCGAACAGGGACAATGAGCAGTTCTTC. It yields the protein CASSDSNRDNEQFF.

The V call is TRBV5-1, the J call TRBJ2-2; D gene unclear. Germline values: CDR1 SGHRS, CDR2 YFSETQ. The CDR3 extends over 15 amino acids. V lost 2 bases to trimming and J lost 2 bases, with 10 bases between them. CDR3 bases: TGCGCCAGCAGCTTTACAAACCCTAACACCGGGGAGCTGTTTTTT. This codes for CASSFTNPNTGELFF.

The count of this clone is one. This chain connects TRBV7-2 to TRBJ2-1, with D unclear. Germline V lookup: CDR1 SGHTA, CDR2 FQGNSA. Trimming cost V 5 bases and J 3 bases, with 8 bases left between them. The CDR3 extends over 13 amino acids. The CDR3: CASSPSYYNEQFF. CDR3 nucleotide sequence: TGTGCCAGCAGCCCCTCCTACTACAATGAGCAGTTCTTC.

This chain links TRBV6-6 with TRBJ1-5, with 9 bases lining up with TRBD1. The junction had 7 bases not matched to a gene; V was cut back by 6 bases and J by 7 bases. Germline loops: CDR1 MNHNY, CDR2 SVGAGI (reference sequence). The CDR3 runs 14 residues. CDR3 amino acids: CASSPRQGGQPQHF. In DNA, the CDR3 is TGTGCCAGCAGCCCTCGACAGGGGGGACAGCCCCAGCATTTT.

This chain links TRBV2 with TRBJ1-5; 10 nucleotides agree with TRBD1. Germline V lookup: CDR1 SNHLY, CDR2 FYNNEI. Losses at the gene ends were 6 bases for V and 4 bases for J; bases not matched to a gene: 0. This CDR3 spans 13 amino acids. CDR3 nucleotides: TGTGCCAGCAGGGGACAGGGGAATCAGCCCCAGCATTTT. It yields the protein CASRGQGNQPQHF.

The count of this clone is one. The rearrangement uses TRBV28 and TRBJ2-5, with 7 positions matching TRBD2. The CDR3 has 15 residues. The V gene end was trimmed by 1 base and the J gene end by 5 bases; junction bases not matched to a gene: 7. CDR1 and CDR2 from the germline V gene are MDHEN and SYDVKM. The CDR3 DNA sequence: TGTGCCAGCAGTTTATCGACTAGCTATACCGAGACCCAGTACTTC. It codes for CASSLSTSYTETQYF.

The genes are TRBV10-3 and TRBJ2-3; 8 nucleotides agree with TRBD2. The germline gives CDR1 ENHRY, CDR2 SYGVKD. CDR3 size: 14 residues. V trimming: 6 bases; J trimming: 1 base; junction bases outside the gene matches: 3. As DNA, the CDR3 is TGTGCCATCAGACCAGCGGGGGGCACAGATACGCAGTATTTT. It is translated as CAIRPAGGTDTQYF.

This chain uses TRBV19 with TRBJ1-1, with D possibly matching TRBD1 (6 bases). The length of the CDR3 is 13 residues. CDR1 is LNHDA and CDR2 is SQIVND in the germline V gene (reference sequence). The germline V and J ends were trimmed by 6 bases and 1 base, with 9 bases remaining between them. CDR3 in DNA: TGTGCCAGTAGAAAACAGGGGAACACTGAAGCTTTCTTT. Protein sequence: CASRKQGNTEAFF.

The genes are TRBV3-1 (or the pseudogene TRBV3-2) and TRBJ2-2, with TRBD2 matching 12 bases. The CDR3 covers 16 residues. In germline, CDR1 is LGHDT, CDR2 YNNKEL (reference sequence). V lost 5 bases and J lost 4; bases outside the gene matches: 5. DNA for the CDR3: TGTGCCAGCAGCTCCCGACTAGCGGGGGTCACCGGGGAGCTGTTTTTT. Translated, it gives CASSSRLAGVTGELFF.

The CDR3 DNA reads TGTGCCAGCTCACCGGGGACAGGAAGTTCGACCTACGAGCAGTACTTC. Amino acids: CASSPGTGSSTYEQYF. This sequence joins TRBV18 and TRBJ2-7, with 8 bases that match TRBD1. Germline V gives CDR1 KGHSH, CDR2 LQKENI. The CDR3 contains 16 residues. Trimming at V came to 3 bases and at J to 2 bases, leaving 9 bases not matched to a gene.

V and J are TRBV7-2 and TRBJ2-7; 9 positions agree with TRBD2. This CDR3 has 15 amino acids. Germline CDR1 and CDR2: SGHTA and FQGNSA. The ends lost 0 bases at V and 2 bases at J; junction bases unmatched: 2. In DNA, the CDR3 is TGTGCCAGCAGCTTAGCCCGGACTAGCGCCTACGAGCAGTACTTC. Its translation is CASSLARTSAYEQYF.

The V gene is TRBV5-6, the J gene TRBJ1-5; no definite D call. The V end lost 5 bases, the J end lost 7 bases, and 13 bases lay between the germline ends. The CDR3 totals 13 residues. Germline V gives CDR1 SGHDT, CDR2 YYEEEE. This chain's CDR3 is CASSVVPGQPQHF. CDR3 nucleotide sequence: TGTGCCAGCAGTGTCGTCCCGGGGCAGCCCCAGCATTTT.